Reported below is one T cell receptor (beta chain). This record comes from a study of PD-L1 blockade in urothelial cancer. The wider study: In about 2014 therapy began: atezolizumab 1,200 mg intravenously every 3 weeks.

Produced via immunoSEQ multiplex PCR; TCRdb's table is partial and in-frame only. The sample consists of about 87,000 clones, over 80% of them appearing once. This CDR3 is 16 amino acids long. J was trimmed by 1 base and V by 4 bases; bases with no gene match: 4. Per the germline V gene, CDR1 is MNHEY and CDR2 is SVGAGI. Sample time point: pretreatment peripheral blood. Per patient, between 1 and 8 samples were collected at pretreatment and on-treatment time points. This TCR was sampled from a man aged 55 to 69 with urothelial cancer. The J gene is TRBJ2-3, the V gene TRBV6-5; 11 bases agree with TRBD2. The specimen comprised PBMCs, sampled around atezolizumab (anti-PD-L1) treatment. The CDR3 here is CASSSQTSGGTDTQYF. The DNA of the CDR3 is TGTGCCAGCAGTTCCCAGACTAGCGGGGGCACAGATACGCAGTATTTT.